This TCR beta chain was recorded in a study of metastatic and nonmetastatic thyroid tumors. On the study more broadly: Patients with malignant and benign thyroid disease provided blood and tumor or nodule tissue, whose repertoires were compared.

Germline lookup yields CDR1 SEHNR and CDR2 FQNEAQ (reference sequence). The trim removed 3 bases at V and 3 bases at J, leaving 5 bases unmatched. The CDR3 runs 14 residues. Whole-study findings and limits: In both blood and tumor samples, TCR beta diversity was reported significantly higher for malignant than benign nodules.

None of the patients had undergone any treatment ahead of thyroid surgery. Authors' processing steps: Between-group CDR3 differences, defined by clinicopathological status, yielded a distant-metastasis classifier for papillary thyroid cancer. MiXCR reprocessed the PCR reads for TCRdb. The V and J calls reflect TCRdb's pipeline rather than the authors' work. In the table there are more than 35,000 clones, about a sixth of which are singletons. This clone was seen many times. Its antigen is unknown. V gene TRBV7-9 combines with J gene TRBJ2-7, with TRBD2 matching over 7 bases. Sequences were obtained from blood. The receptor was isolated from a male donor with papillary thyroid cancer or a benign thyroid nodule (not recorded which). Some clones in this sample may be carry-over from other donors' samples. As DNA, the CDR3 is TGTGCCAGCAGCTTCTCTAGCGGAGGCTACGAGCAGTACTTC. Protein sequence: CASSFSSGGYEQYF. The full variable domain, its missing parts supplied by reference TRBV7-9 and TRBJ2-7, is DTGVSQNPRHKITKRGQNVTFRCDPISEHNRLYWYRQTLGQGPEFLTYFQNEAQLEKSRLLSDRFSAERPKGSFSTLEIQRTEQGDSAMYLCASSFSSGGYEQYFGPGTRLTVT.